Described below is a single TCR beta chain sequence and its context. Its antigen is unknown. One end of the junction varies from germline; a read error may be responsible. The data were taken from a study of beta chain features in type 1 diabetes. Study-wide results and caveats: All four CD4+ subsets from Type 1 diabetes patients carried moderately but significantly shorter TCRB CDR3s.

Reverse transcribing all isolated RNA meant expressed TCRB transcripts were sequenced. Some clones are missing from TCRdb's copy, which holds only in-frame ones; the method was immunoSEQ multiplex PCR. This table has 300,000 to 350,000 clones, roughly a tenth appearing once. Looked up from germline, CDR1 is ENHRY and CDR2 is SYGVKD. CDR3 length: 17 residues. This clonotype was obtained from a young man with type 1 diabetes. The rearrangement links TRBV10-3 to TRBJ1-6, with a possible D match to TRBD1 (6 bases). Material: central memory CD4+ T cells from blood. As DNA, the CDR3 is TGTGCCAGCAGTTACGGAGGACCGGGGGCGGTCAATTCACCCCTCCACTTT. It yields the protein CASSYGGPGAVNSPLHF.